The T cell receptor (beta chain) under discussion was sequenced for a study of beta chain features in type 1 diabetes. Study findings and constraints: Insertion counts at VDJ junctions were lower in type 1 diabetes patients, who also showed more deletions there. Type 1 diabetes patients had TCRB CDR3s that were shorter (moderately but significantly so) in all four CD4+ subsets.

The authors obtained over 98% purity in all sorted populations. The length of the CDR3 is 13 residues. V shed 11 bases and J 8 bases; nucleotides not matched to a gene: 12. Germline assignment: CDR1 ENHRY and CDR2 SYGVKD. Sequencing targeted expressed TCRB transcripts, as all isolated RNA had been reverse transcribed. Using immunoSEQ multiplex PCR, the repertoire was profiled, and TCRdb retains in-frame clones only, with some absent. The sample gives fewer than 350,000 clones, about 15% of which show up once; about 0.014% is in the top ten. This clone was counted a few times. Its cognate antigen is unknown.

Sequencing was done on a sample of naive CD4+ T cells from blood. V usage is TRBV10-3 and J usage is TRBJ2-1, with 7 bases lining up with TRBD1. This TCR was recovered from a young man with type 1 diabetes. The CDR3 region is CAAGQGVEDEQFF. The CDR3 nucleotides are TGTGCCGCAGGGCAGGGGGTTGAGGATGAGCAGTTCTTC.